This T cell receptor (beta chain) was recorded in a study of blood T cell repertoires in COVID-19 (TCRdb year 2020). Describing the broader study: Collaborator samples came from the United States, Italy and Spain and covered acute and convalescent phases of COVID-19. The prospective study material was composed of cDNA or gDNA derived from T cells, B-cell-depleted T cells, or PBMCs. Deeply sampled blood TCRbeta repertoires from subjects exposed to, actively infected with, or recovered from COVID-19 were included in the dataset. The repertoires were made available in a free public database intended to serve as a resource for research on the immune response to SARS-CoV-2. The samples were drawn from two sources: the first 160 participants of the ongoing ImmuneRACE study, and 1,200 or so subjects contributed by 6 global collaborators. Nearly every sample came with metadata listing a de-identified subject ID, COVID-19 status, age in years and sex. Where available, HLA class I and class II types were obtained from metadata supplied by the sample provider rather than from assay-based typing.

The V end loses 0 bases and the J end loses 3 bases, and a stretch of 10 bases separates them. Via the germline V gene, CDR1 is SGHRS and CDR2 YFSETQ. The cysteine opens and the phenylalanine closes a CDR3 of 14 amino acids. The read is trimmed to its CDR3 DNA, 42 bases read in frame from base 1. Study-wide findings and limitations: How much clinical and demographic metadata was included differed by source and by participant, and the metadata was provided uncurated.

Participants in the prospective study were aged roughly 18 to 89 years, lived in about two dozen United States geographic areas, and enrolled through a virtual design. In the prospective study, participants were assigned to cohorts based on the clinical history participants reported in a screening survey and a study questionnaire. In the prospective study, whole blood, serum and a nasopharyngeal or oropharyngeal swab were collected from each participant by mobile phlebotomists. Prospective study participants could optionally give additional blood draws and questionnaires over a roughly 2-month period. Before DNA extraction, prospective study blood samples were shipped either frozen or at room temperature. TCRbeta CDR3 regions were amplified from genomic DNA using the immunoSEQ Assay, a bias-controlled multiplex PCR. The paper's data handling went like this. The number of nucleated cells in each sample was estimated by amplification of reference gene primers within the assay. To quantify the absolute abundance of each unique TCRbeta CDR3 rearrangement, sequence reads were collapsed and filtered. For each sample, productive Simpson clonality was calculated as the square root of Simpson's diversity index across productive rearrangements. TCRdb provides this immuneACCESS table in a form limited to in-frame rearrangements. Some clones are lacking; in checked studies, under half of them reflect an unresolved V gene, and why the rest are absent is not known. The V and J calls and clone size are taken from that table; D and trimming were inferred from the DNA. The sample contains about 160,000 clones, approximately 84% of them found a single time. In total, the top ten clones hold about 6% of the sample.

With regard to this clone: There is no known antigen for this receptor. Base qualities are not at hand, and no much larger clone is one base apart.

The specimen sequenced was PBMCs or T cells enriched from blood (not recorded which). The source is a woman between 35 and 50 years old with acute COVID-19. Rearrangement joined TRBV5-1 to TRBJ2-7; TRBD2 is possibly the D segment (6 matching bases). For the CDR3, the sequence is CASSLVAGSYEQYF. Read as DNA, the sequence is TGCGCCAGCAGCTTGGTTGCCGGGAGCTACGAGCAGTACTTC.